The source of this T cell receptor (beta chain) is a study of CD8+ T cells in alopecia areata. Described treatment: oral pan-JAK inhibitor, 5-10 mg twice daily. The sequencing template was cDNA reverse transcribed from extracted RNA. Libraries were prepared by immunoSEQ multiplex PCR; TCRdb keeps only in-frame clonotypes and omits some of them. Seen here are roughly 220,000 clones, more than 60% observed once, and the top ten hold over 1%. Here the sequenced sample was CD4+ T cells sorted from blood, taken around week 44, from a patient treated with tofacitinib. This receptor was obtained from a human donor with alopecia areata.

The CDR3 reads CSVLWGVKNEQFF. For the CDR3, the DNA is TGCAGCGTCCTTTGGGGGGTGAAGAATGAGCAGTTCTTC. The V gene is TRBV29-1, the J gene TRBJ2-1; D might be TRBD2 (6 bases). The CDR3 contains 13 residues. CDR1 SQVTM and CDR2 ANQGSEA come from the germline V gene. With 6 bases removed from V and 7 bases from J, the gap between germline ends came to 16 bases.